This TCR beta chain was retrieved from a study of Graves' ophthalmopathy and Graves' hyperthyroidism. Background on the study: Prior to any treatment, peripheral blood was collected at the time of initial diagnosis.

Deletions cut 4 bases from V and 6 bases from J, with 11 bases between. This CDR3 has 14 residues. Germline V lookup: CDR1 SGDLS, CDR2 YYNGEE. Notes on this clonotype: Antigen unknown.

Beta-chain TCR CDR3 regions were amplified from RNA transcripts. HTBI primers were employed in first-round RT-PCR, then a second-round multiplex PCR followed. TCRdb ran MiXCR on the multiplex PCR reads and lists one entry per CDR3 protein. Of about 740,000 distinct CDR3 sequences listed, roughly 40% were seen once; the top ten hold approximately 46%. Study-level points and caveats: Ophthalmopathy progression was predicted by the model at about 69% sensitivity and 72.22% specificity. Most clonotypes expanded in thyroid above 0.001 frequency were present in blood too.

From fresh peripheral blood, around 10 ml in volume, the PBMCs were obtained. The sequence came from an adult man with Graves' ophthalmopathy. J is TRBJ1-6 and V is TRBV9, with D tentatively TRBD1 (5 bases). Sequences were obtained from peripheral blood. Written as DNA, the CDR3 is TGTGCCAGCAGCCCGACAGACTTTAATTCACCCCTCCACTTT. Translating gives CASSPTDFNSPLHF.